This entry lists 2 T cell receptor beta chains sequenced from one sample in a study of response to subunit inactivated influenza vaccine (dated by TCRdb to 2016 to 2019). Libraries came from RT-PCR. The sequencer was an Illumina HiSeq 2500. TCRdb reran the public reads through fastp at Q25 and MiXCR, keeping productive beta chains. Every CDR3 protein is listed once, alongside the most common genes and DNA of its rows. The sample records fewer than 750,000 distinct CDR3 sequences, less than 15% of which are singletons. 8.5% to 14% of the sample is in the top ten clones. The source was PBMCs from blood, collected 11 to 12 days after vaccination. These receptors all stem from a man between 45 and 60 years old who received an inactivated influenza vaccine. Donor details come from another sample of the same person, matched by shared clones.

The chain joins TRBV6-2 or TRBV6-3 to TRBJ2-7; 8 bases align to TRBD1. Looked up from germline, CDR1 is MNHEY and CDR2 is SVGEGT. The V gene end was trimmed by 6 bases and the J gene end by 0 bases; junction bases not matched to a gene: 7. This CDR3 region has 15 residues. The chain's CDR3 is CASRLTGGSSYEQYF. CDR3 sequence (DNA): TGTGCCAGCAGACTAACAGGGGGGAGCTCCTACGAGCAGTACTTC.

This clonotype was counted a few times. V usage is TRBV2 and J usage is TRBJ1-5; D remains unclear. Looked up from germline, CDR1 is SNHLY and CDR2 is FYNNEI. Trimming cost V 7 bases and J 6 bases, with 13 bases left between them. The CDR3 contains 13 residues. In DNA form, the CDR3 reads TGTGCCAGCACCGGGGAGAGAGGTCAGCCCCAGCATTTT. Protein product: CASTGERGQPQHF.